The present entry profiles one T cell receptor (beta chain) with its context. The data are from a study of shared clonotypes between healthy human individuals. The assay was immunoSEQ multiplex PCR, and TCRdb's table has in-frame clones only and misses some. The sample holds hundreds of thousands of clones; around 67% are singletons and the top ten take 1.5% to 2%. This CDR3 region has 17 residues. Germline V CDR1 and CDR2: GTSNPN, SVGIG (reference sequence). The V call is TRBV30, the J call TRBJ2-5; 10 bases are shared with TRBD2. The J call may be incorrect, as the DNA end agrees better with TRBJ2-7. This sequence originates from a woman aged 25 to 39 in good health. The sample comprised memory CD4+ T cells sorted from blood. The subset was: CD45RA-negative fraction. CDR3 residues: CAWSVGRSGRADSEQYF. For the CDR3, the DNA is TGTGCCTGGAGTGTAGGAAGGAGCGGGAGGGCGGATAGCGAGCAGTACTTC.